This TCR beta chain appears in the sequencing data of a study of T cells in Graves' hyperthyroidism and ophthalmopathy. The wider study: Peripheral blood was obtained at initial diagnosis, preceding any treatment. Study-wide results and caveats: A model of 13 V-J features distinguished ophthalmopathy from stable hyperthyroidism.

CDR1 is SGDLS, CDR2 YYNGEE, per germline. This CDR3 is built from 12 residues. Trimming took 4 bases from V and 5 from J, leaving 9 bases between them. To note about this clonotype: Its antigen is unidentified.

RNA transcripts provided the source from which TCR beta CDR3 regions were amplified. First-round RT-PCR with HTBI primers amplified the TCR CDR3 region. TCRdb recomputed calls from the multiplex PCR reads with MiXCR, one row per CDR3 protein. The sample holds about 640,000 distinct CDR3 sequences; 20% are singletons and the top ten take under 35%. The chain carries TRBV9 and TRBJ1-2; D is uncertain. The receptor was derived from a man aged 25 to 40 with Graves' ophthalmopathy. The sequenced material came from blood. The CDR3 loop reads CASSTVGYGYTF. The DNA of the CDR3 is TGTGCCAGCAGCACGGTTGGATATGGCTACACCTTC.